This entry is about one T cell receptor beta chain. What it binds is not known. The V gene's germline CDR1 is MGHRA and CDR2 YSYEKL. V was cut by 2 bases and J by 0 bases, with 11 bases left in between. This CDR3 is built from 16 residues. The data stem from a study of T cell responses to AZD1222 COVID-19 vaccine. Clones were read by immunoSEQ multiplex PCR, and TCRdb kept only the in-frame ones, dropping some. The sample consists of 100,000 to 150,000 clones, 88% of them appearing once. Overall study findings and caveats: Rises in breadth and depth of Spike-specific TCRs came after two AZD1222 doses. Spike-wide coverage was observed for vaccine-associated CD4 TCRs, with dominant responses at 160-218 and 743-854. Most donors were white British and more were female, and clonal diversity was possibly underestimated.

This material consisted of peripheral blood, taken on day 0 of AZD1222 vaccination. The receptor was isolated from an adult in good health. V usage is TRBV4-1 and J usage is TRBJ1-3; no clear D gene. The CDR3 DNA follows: TGCGCCAGCAGCCAACCCCGGAAGACCTCTGGAAACACCATATATTTT. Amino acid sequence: CASSQPRKTSGNTIYF.